This T cell receptor beta chain was captured in a study of cytomegalovirus exposure and HLA in healthy donors. 60 Vbeta and 13 Jbeta primers were used in PCR. Libraries were prepared by immunoSEQ multiplex PCR; TCRdb keeps only in-frame clonotypes and omits some of them. This table has approximately 190,000 clones, roughly 80% appearing once. The V segment lost 2 bases and the J segment 4 bases; nucleotides outside the gene matches: 6. Germline V gene lookup returns CDR1 SGHVS and CDR2 FQNEAQ. This CDR3 comprises 16 residues. Note on this clone: The antigen is unknown.

Findings and caveats of the study: Being productive about 90% or about 30% of the time was typical of most TCR beta V segments in an earlier analysis. TCR beta chain V- and J-gene trimming was linked, in a later analysis, to a missense variant in DCLRE1C. The classifier reportedly diagnosed cytomegalovirus status with high sensitivity and specificity.

V is TRBV7-8 and J is TRBJ1-4; 8 bases match TRBD1. The specimen sequenced was PBMCs. This receptor was taken from a middle-aged man in good health and CMV-seronegative. The DNA for the CDR3 is TGTGCCAGCAGCTTACGACCCGGACAGGGTAATGAAAAACTGTTTTTT. This translates into CASSLRPGQGNEKLFF. Complete variable domain (other parts from reference TRBV7-8 and TRBJ1-4): GAGVSQSPRYKVAKRGQDVALRCDPISGHVSLFWYQQALGQGPEFLTYFQNEAQLDKSGLPSDRFFAERPEGSVSTLKIQRTQQEDSAVYLCASSLRPGQGNEKLFFGSGTQLSVL.